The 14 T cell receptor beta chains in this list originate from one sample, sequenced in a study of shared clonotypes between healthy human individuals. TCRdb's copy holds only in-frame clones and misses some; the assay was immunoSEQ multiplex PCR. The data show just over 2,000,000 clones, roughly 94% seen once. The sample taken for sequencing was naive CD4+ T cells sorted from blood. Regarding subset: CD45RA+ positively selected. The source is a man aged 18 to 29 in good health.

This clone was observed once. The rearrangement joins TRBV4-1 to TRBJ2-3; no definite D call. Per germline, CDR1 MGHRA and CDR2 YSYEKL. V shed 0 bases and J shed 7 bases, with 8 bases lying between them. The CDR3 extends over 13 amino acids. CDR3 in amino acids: CASSQDERYTQYF. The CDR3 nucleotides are TGCGCCAGCAGCCAAGACGAGAGGTATACGCAGTATTTT.

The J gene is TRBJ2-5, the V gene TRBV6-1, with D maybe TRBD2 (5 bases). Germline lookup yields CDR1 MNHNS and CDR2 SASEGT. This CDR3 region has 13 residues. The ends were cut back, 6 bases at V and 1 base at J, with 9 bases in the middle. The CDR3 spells CASRAGIQETQYF. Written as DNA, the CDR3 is TGTGCCAGCAGGGCGGGTATCCAAGAGACCCAGTACTTC.

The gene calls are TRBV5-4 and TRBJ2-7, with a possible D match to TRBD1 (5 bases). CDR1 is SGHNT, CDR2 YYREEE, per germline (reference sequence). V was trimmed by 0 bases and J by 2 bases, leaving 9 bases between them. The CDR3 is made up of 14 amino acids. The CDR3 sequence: CASSLAQGAYEQYF. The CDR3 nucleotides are TGTGCCAGCAGCTTGGCGCAGGGTGCCTACGAGCAGTACTTC.

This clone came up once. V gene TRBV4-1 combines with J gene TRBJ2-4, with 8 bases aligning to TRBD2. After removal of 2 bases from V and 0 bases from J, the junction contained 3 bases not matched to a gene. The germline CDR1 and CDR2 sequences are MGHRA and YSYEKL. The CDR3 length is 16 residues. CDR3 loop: CASSQMGLGAKNIQYF. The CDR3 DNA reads TGCGCCAGCAGCCAAATGGGACTAGGAGCCAAAAACATTCAGTACTTC.

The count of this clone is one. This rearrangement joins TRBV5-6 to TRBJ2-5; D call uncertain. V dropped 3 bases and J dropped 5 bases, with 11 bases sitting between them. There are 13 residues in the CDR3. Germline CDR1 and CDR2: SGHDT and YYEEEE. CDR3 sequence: CASSSYSQETQYF. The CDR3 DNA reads TGTGCCAGCAGCTCTTACTCCCAGGAGACCCAGTACTTC.

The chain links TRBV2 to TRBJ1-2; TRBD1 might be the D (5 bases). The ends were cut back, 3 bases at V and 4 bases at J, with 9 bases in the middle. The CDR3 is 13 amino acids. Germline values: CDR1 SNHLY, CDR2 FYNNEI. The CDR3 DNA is TGTGCCAGCAGTGAGTCAGGGTTCTATGGCTACACCTTC. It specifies CASSESGFYGYTF. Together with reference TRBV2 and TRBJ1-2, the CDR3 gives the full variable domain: EPEVTQTPSHQVTQMGQEVILRCVPISNHLYFYWYRQILGQKVEFLVSFYNNEISEKSEIFDDQFSVERPDGSNFTLKIRSTKLEDSAMYFCASSESGFYGYTFGSGTRLTVV.

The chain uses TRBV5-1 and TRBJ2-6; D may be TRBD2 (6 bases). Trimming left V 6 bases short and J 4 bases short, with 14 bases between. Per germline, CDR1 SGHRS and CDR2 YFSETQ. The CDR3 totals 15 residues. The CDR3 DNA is TGCGCCAGCACGGGATTAGCGGACGGGGCCAACGTCCTGACTTTC. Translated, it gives CASTGLADGANVLTF.

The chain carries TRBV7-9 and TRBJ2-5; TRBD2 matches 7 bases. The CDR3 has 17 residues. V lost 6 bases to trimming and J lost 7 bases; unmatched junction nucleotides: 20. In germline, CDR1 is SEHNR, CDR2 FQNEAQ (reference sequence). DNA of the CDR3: TGTGCCAGCAGGGGAACTAGCGCGCTAGAAAAGACCAGGACCCAGTACTTC. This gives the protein CASRGTSALEKTRTQYF.

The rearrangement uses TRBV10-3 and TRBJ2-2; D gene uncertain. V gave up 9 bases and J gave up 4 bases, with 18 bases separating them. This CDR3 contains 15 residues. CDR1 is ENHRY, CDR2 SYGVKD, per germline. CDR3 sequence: CAISRRAETTGELFF. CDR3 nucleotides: TGTGCCATATCACGGAGAGCAGAGACCACCGGGGAGCTGTTTTTT.

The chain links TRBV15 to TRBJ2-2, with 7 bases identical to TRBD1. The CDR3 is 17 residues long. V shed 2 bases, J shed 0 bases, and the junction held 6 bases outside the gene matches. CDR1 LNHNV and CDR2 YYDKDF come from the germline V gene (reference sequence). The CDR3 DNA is TGTGCCACCAGCAGATCCCGGCAGGGGGCGAACACCGGGGAGCTGTTTTTT. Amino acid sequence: CATSRSRQGANTGELFF.

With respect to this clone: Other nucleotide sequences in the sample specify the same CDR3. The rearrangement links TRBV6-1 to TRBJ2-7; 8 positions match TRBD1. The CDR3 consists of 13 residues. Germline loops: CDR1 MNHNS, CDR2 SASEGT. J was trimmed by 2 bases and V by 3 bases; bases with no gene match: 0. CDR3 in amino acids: CASSEDRAYEQYF. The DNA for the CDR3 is TGTGCCAGCAGTGAGGACAGGGCCTACGAGCAGTACTTC.

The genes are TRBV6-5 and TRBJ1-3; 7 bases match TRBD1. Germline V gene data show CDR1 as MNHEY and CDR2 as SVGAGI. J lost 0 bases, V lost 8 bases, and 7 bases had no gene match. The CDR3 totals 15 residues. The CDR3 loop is CASGGTASSGNTIYF. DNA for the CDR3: TGTGCCAGCGGGGGGACAGCGAGCTCTGGAAACACCATATATTTT.

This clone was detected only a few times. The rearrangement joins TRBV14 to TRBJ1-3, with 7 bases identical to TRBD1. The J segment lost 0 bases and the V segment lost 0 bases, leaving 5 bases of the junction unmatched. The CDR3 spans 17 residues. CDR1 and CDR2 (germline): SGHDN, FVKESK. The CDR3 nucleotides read TGTGCCAGCAGCCAAGAGACAGGGTTTAACTCTGGAAACACCATATATTTT. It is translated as CASSQETGFNSGNTIYF.

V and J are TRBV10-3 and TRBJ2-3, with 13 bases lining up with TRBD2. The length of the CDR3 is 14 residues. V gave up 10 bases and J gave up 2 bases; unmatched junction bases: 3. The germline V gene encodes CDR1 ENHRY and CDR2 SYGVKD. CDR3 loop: CATGTSGDTDTQYF. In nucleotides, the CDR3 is TGTGCCACAGGGACTAGCGGGGACACAGATACGCAGTATTTT.